The next 11 T cell receptor beta chains were all read from a single sample in a study of T-cell memory formation after mild COVID-19. A single record per CDR3 protein comes from TCRdb applying MiXCR to the 5' RACE reads. The table records under 300,000 distinct CDR3 sequences, 8.2% of them present only once. Material for sequencing was PBMCs or a T cell subset sorted from them (not recorded which). These receptor sequences come from a man aged 18 to 29 who had mild COVID-19 (a few samples of this study predate the infection). Cell type and time point are not known.

This clonotype was observed a handful of times. The chain carries TRBV7-9 and TRBJ1-4, with D uncertain. Germline CDR1 is SEHNR and CDR2 is FQNEAQ (reference sequence). Trimming shortened V by 2 bases and J by 7 bases, and 8 bases separated the two germline ends. This CDR3 region has 13 residues. CDR3 nucleotide sequence: TGTGCCAGCAGCTTAAGCAGGTCTGAAAAACTGTTTTTT. Its protein is CASSLSRSEKLFF. Looking up the rest from reference TRBV7-9 and TRBJ1-4 gives the full variable domain: DTGVSQNPRHKITKRGQNVTFRCDPISEHNRLYWYRQTLGQGPEFLTYFQNEAQLEKSRLLSDRFSAERPKGSFSTLEIQRTEQGDSAMYLCASSLSRSEKLFFGSGTQLSVL.

This clonotype was recorded at least ten times. The genes are TRBV20-1 and TRBJ2-7; the D is unclear. This CDR3 has 13 amino acids. From germline, CDR1 is DFQATT and CDR2 SNEGSKA (reference sequence). The V end lost 6 bases, the J end lost 4 bases, and 16 bases lay between the germline ends. The CDR3 bases are TGCAGTGCCCACGGGTCCCCCGGTTACGAGCAGTACTTC. Its protein product is CSAHGSPGYEQYF.

V and J are TRBV5-1 and TRBJ2-7, with D perhaps TRBD1 (6 bases). Germline V gives CDR1 SGHRS, CDR2 YFSETQ. The CDR3 is made up of 16 amino acids. V lost 0 bases to trimming and J lost 3 bases, with 16 bases between them. For the CDR3, the DNA is TGCGCCAGCAGCTTGGCCCCGGGACAAAACAACTACGAGCAGTACTTC. Translated, it gives CASSLAPGQNNYEQYF.

There are a few counts of this clonotype. The chain couples TRBV4-3 to TRBJ2-5; possibly TRBD1 or TRBD2 for D (5 bases each). The CDR3 is 15 amino acids. The germline V gene has CDR1 LGHNA and CDR2 YSLEER. V shed 0 bases and J shed 5 bases, with 13 bases lying between them. The CDR3 region is CASSQDGTAGETQYF. The CDR3 coding sequence is TGCGCCAGCAGCCAAGATGGGACCGCAGGGGAGACCCAGTACTTC.

The chain is built from TRBV3-1 and TRBJ1-5, with TRBD1 matching over 7 bases. The CDR3 contains 13 residues. Trimming cost V 8 bases and J 3 bases; bases outside gene matches: 4. The germline CDR1 and CDR2 sequences are LGHDT and YNNKEL (reference sequence). CDR3 coding DNA: TGTGCCAGCCAGGGGGGGTTCAATCAGCCCCAGCATTTT. Its translation is CASQGGFNQPQHF.

A few counts support this clonotype. The CDR3 loop is CASSRPKTGRTEAFF. The CDR3 DNA follows: TGCGCCAGCAGCCGACCGAAGACAGGGCGTACTGAAGCTTTCTTT. The chain combines TRBV4-1 with TRBJ1-1; 7 positions match TRBD1. Germline CDR1 is MGHRA and CDR2 is YSYEKL. The V gene end was trimmed by 4 bases and the J gene end by 5 bases; junction bases not matched to a gene: 10. The CDR3 length is 15 residues.

This chain uses TRBV6-6 with TRBJ2-5; TRBD1 or TRBD2 may be the D gene (5 bases each). The CDR3 sequence is 10 residues long. Germline V gives CDR1 MNHNY, CDR2 SVGAGI (reference sequence). With 10 bases removed from V and 4 bases from J, the gap between germline ends came to 7 bases. The CDR3 region has the DNA TGTGCCACCGGGACAGAGACCCAGTACTTC. Translation gives CATGTETQYF.

This clonotype turned up a few times. The V and J genes are TRBV25-1 and TRBJ2-2; D tentatively fits TRBD1 or TRBD2 (5 bases each). This CDR3 spans 15 amino acids. Germline CDR1 reads MGHDK; CDR2 reads SYGVNS. V lost 0 bases and J lost 4, with 9 bases in between. The CDR3 nucleotides read TGTGCCAGCAGTGAATATGGGGGAACCACCGGGGAGCTGTTTTTT. Translation gives CASSEYGGTTGELFF.

This clonotype was detected many times. The rearrangement uses TRBV11-2 and TRBJ2-5, with D possibly matching TRBD1 (6 bases). Trimming stripped 3 bases from V and 4 bases from J, with 12 bases between. The CDR3 totals 14 residues. Germline V gene sequence: CDR1 SGHAT, CDR2 FQNNGV. CDR3 coding DNA: TGTGCCAGCAGCTTGCCAGGGGTTCGAGAGACCCAGTACTTC. This translates into CASSLPGVRETQYF.

This clonotype was seen ten or more times. The chain combines TRBV5-1 with TRBJ2-3; 12 positions match TRBD2. V lost 4 bases, J lost 2 bases, and 8 bases stayed unmatched. The germline V gene has CDR1 SGHRS and CDR2 YFSETQ. The CDR3 loop spans 17 amino acids. The CDR3 DNA reads TGCGCCAGCAGCAGAACTAGCGGGGGGTCTTCCACAGATACGCAGTATTTT. It translates to CASSRTSGGSSTDTQYF.

This clonotype was recorded many times. V and J are TRBV7-9 and TRBJ1-1; D not resolved. Per the germline V gene, CDR1 is SEHNR and CDR2 is FQNEAQ (reference sequence). CDR3 size: 14 residues. V dropped 2 bases and J dropped 2 bases, with 9 bases sitting between them. Written as DNA, the CDR3 is TGTGCCAGCAGCTTAAACGCGGGTAACACTGAAGCTTTCTTT. Translation gives CASSLNAGNTEAFF.